This TCR beta chain was observed in a study of CD4 T cells in relation to SARS-CoV-2 and coronaviruses. Overall study findings and caveats: The cross-reactivity analysis covered only spike protein, not other viral proteins. Culture-expanded clones reflect memory recall rather than primary priming during culture.

Of note for this clone: Its antigen is still unknown.

Only in-frame clones appear in the TCRdb table, and some are missing; sequencing was by immunoSEQ multiplex PCR. This table holds around 70,000 clones, 75% to 90% found once. Before the COVID-19 pandemic, during about 2010-2018, CD4+ T cells were taken from unexposed donors. The CDR3 is made up of 13 amino acids. The V end lost 4 bases, the J end lost 6 bases, and 9 bases lay between the germline ends. In germline, CDR1 is LGHDT, CDR2 YNNKEL (reference sequence). The sequenced material came from memory CD4+ T cells from PBMCs. The V call is TRBV3-1 (or the pseudogene TRBV3-2), the J call TRBJ2-2; D may be TRBD2 (6 bases). The sequence came from a human donor in good health. CDR3 coding DNA: TGTGCCAGCAGCCCCCCGGGGGCCGGGGAGCTGTTTTTT. It specifies CASSPPGAGELFF.